These 28 T cell receptor beta chains were sequenced from one sample in a study of CD8 T cells in Susac syndrome. When the RNA was reverse transcribed, random hexamers were used with an input of about 0.5 to 1 ug. TCRdb redid the calling of the immunoSEQ multiplex PCR reads with MiXCR, one entry per CDR3 protein. The table shows more than 95,000 distinct CDR3 sequences, with more than 85% occurring only once. The sequenced sample was CD8+ T cells from PBMCs. The source is a human donor with multiple sclerosis.

V gene TRBV27 combines with J gene TRBJ2-1; D gene uncertain. CDR1 is MNHEY and CDR2 is SMNVEV in the germline V gene (reference sequence). CDR3 length: 13 residues. Trimming shortened V by 3 bases and J by 3 bases, and 6 bases separated the two germline ends. The DNA of the CDR3 is TGTGCCAGCAGTTTCCCCGACTACAATGAGCAGTTCTTC. This codes for CASSFPDYNEQFF.

The chain carries TRBV28 and TRBJ2-7, with D maybe TRBD2 (6 bases). V was trimmed by 3 bases and J by 4 bases, leaving 7 bases between them. Germline values: CDR1 MDHEN, CDR2 SYDVKM. The length of the CDR3 is 12 residues. The CDR3 region is CASSLAGYEQYV. The CDR3 DNA reads as TGTGCCAGCAGTTTGGCGGGGTACGAGCAGTACGTC.

The CDR3 region is CASRHSQRGGETQYF. The CDR3 DNA reads as TGTGCCAGCAGGCATAGCCAGCGAGGGGGCGAGACCCAGTACTTC. The chain has TRBV7-6 and TRBJ2-5, with 7 bases matching TRBD1. The V and J ends lost 6 bases and 5 bases, in that order; junction bases with no gene match: 12. The germline V gene encodes CDR1 SGHVS and CDR2 FNYEAQ. This CDR3 is built from 15 residues.

The gene calls are TRBV9 and TRBJ2-3; no reliable D call. The CDR3 is 15 residues long. Looked up from germline, CDR1 is SGDLS and CDR2 is YYNGEE. With 2 bases removed from V and 0 bases from J, the gap between germline ends came to 10 bases. The CDR3 DNA reads as TGTGCCAGCAGCGTGACGTCCCGCAGCACAGATACGCAGTATTTT. Residues: CASSVTSRSTDTQYF.

The rearrangement uses TRBV4-1 and TRBJ1-5; D possibly corresponds to TRBD1 (5 bases). Germline V gene data show CDR1 as MGHRA and CDR2 as YSYEKL. The CDR3 loop spans 17 amino acids. V was pared by 1 base and J by 1 base, with 14 bases between. This CDR3 reads CASSQVREGWSNQPQHF. The DNA for the CDR3 is TGCGCCAGCAGCCAAGTCAGGGAAGGATGGAGCAATCAGCCCCAGCATTTT.

V gene TRBV12-5 combines with J gene TRBJ2-5; the match to TRBD2 covers 8 bases. The CDR3 extends over 18 amino acids. V was clipped by 5 bases and J by 0 bases; unmatched bases: 14. From germline, CDR1 is LGHNT and CDR2 FRNRAP. The CDR3 region has the DNA TGTGCTAGTGGTGTAAGTATGTTGGCTAGCGGGCACCAAGAGACCCAGTACTTC. Amino acid sequence: CASGVSMLASGHQETQYF. The full variable domain, rest sourced from reference TRBV12-5 and TRBJ2-5, is DARVTQTPRHKVTEMGQEVTMRCQPILGHNTVFWYRQTMMQGLELLAYFRNRAPLDDSGMPKDRFSAEMPDATLATLKIQPSEPRDSAVYFCASGVSMLASGHQETQYFGPGTRLLVL.

This chain uses TRBV15 with TRBJ2-5; D is perhaps TRBD1 or TRBD2 (5 bases each). Trimming removed 5 bases at V and 3 bases at J, with 22 bases between. This CDR3 spans 17 amino acids. Per the germline V gene, CDR1 is LNHNV and CDR2 is YYDKDF (reference sequence). CDR3 sequence: CATSLLLGREIKETQYF. The CDR3 nucleotides are TGTGCCACCAGCCTTCTCCTCGGCAGGGAGATTAAAGAGACCCAGTACTTC.

This chain uses TRBV2 with TRBJ1-1, with 10 bases aligning to TRBD1. Losses at the gene ends were 6 bases for V and 0 bases for J; bases not matched to a gene: 4. Germline V gene lookup returns CDR1 SNHLY and CDR2 FYNNEI. This CDR3 contains 15 residues. CDR3 DNA: TGTGCCAGCAGACCGGGACAGGGGATGAACACTGAAGCTTTCTTT. Its translation is CASRPGQGMNTEAFF. Supplemented by reference TRBV2 and TRBJ1-1, the full variable domain reads EPEVTQTPSHQVTQMGQEVILRCVPISNHLYFYWYRQILGQKVEFLVSFYNNEISEKSEIFDDQFSVERPDGSNFTLKIRSTKLEDSAMYFCASRPGQGMNTEAFFGQGTRLTVV.

The chain joins TRBV6-1 to TRBJ2-3; TRBD2 aligns across 7 bases. The CDR3 has 16 amino acids. Per germline, CDR1 MNHNS and CDR2 SASEGT. J was trimmed by 3 bases and V by 6 bases; bases with no gene match: 12. The CDR3 loop is CASRTTSREGTDTQYF. CDR3 DNA sequence: TGTGCCAGCAGAACGACTAGCCGAGAGGGGACAGATACGCAGTATTTT.

Turning to this clonotype: A read error may account for a junction end that differs from germline. The chain uses TRBV4-1 and TRBJ2-1; TRBD2 agrees at 13 bases. The CDR3 is 14 residues long. Germline CDR1 MGHRA, CDR2 YSYEKL. CDR3 DNA: TGCGCCAGCAGCCAAGGGACTAGCGGGAGCGGGTTGGAGTTC. As protein: CASSQGTSGSGLEF.

V usage is TRBV15 and J usage is TRBJ2-7; weak D call: TRBD1 (5 bases). This CDR3 is 17 amino acids long. Between the trimmed V and J ends, which lost 2 bases and 2 bases, there was a span of 19 bases. Per the germline V gene, CDR1 is LNHNV and CDR2 is YYDKDF (reference sequence). CDR3: CATSRSPPRTITYEQYF. CDR3 DNA sequence: TGTGCCACCAGCAGATCCCCTCCGAGGACAATTACCTACGAGCAGTACTTC.

This clonotype was picked up one time. The J gene is TRBJ1-2, the V gene TRBV3-1; D call uncertain. The CDR3 length is 10 residues. Deletions cut 8 bases from V and 7 bases from J, with 8 bases between. CDR1 and CDR2 (germline): LGHDT, YNNKEL (reference sequence). The CDR3 region is CASFFRGYTF. The CDR3, as DNA: TGTGCCAGCTTTTTCCGTGGCTACACCTTC. Variable domain in full (rest from reference TRBV3-1 and TRBJ1-2): DTAVSQTPKYLVTQMGNDKSIKCEQNLGHDTMYWYKQDSKKFLKIMFSYNNKELIINETVPNRFSPKSPDKAHLNLHINSLELGDSAVYFCASFFRGYTFGSGTRLTVV.

V is TRBV7-8 and J is TRBJ1-1; 7 nucleotides match TRBD1. From germline, CDR1 is SGHVS and CDR2 FQNEAQ. The CDR3 has 15 residues. V shed 4 bases, J shed 2 bases, and the junction held 7 bases outside the gene matches. CDR3 loop: CASSSWDRKNTEAFF. CDR3 sequence (DNA): TGTGCCAGCAGCTCTTGGGACAGAAAAAACACTGAAGCTTTCTTT.

The gene calls are TRBV16 and TRBJ1-1; D possibly corresponds to TRBD1 (5 bases). Looked up from germline, CDR1 is KGHSY and CDR2 is FQNENV. This CDR3 comprises 14 residues. Trimming shortened V by 4 bases and J by 4 bases, and 13 bases separated the two germline ends. This chain's CDR3 is CASSPWGGGTEAFF. The CDR3 DNA reads TGTGCCAGCAGCCCATGGGGGGGTGGCACTGAAGCTTTCTTT. The full variable domain, with the rest looked up from reference TRBV16 and TRBJ1-1, is GEEVAQTPKHLVRGEGQKAKLYCAPIKGHSYVFWYQQVLKNEFKFLISFQNENVFDETGMPKERFSAKCLPNSPCSLEIQATKLEDSAVYFCASSPWGGGTEAFFGQGTRLTVV.

The J gene is TRBJ2-5, the V gene TRBV27, with 14 bases that match TRBD2. CDR3 length: 16 amino acids. The V gene end was trimmed by 5 bases and the J gene end by 5 bases; junction bases not matched to a gene: 7. CDR1 MNHEY and CDR2 SMNVEV come from the germline V gene (reference sequence). CDR3 nucleotides: TGTGCCAGCAGTCAGGGGACTAGCGGGAGTCGGGAGACCCAGTACTTC. Translation: CASSQGTSGSRETQYF.

The J gene is TRBJ2-7, the V gene TRBV15, with D possibly matching TRBD1 (5 bases). The germline V and J ends were trimmed by 1 base and 3 bases, with 13 bases remaining between them. The CDR3 extends over 15 amino acids. Germline V gives CDR1 LNHNV, CDR2 YYDKDF (reference sequence). The chain's CDR3 is CATSRVPGPGYEQYF. For the CDR3, the DNA is TGTGCCACCAGCAGAGTCCCAGGGCCGGGCTACGAGCAGTACTTC.

The J gene is TRBJ2-2, the V gene TRBV27; 12 bases map to TRBD2. This CDR3 comprises 16 residues. J was trimmed by 8 bases and V by 5 bases; bases with no gene match: 9. Germline V gene sequence: CDR1 MNHEY, CDR2 SMNVEV (reference sequence). CDR3 nucleotide sequence: TGTGCCAGCAGTACCCCGACTAGCGGGAGACCTGGGGAGCTGTTTTTT. The encoded protein is CASSTPTSGRPGELFF.

The chain couples TRBV18 to TRBJ2-1, with 9 bases aligning to TRBD1. This CDR3 has 17 residues. The trim removed 2 bases at V and 4 bases at J, leaving 9 bases unmatched. The germline V gene has CDR1 KGHSH and CDR2 LQKENI. This chain's CDR3 is CASSPNRDRAWYNEQFF. As DNA, the CDR3 is TGTGCCAGCTCACCAAACCGGGACAGGGCATGGTACAATGAGCAGTTCTTC.

V gene TRBV10-3 combines with J gene TRBJ2-3; 7 positions agree with TRBD1. The CDR3 is made up of 16 amino acids. CDR1 is ENHRY, CDR2 SYGVKD, per germline. The V gene end was trimmed by 0 bases and the J gene end by 1 base; junction bases not matched to a gene: 4. CDR3 region: CAISESGDSGTDTQYF. Written as DNA, the CDR3 is TGTGCCATCAGTGAGTCCGGGGACAGCGGCACAGATACGCAGTATTTT.

The V and J genes are TRBV29-1 and TRBJ2-5; 8 nucleotides agree with TRBD1. CDR3 length: 13 residues. J lost 4 bases, V lost 3 bases, and 4 bases had no gene match. CDR1 and CDR2 from the germline V gene are SQVTM and ANQGSEA. CDR3 amino acids: CSVETGVGETQYF. In DNA form, the CDR3 reads TGCAGCGTTGAGACAGGGGTGGGAGAGACCCAGTACTTC. Combining the CDR3 with reference TRBV29-1 and TRBJ2-5 gives the whole variable domain SAVISQKPSRDICQRGTSLTIQCQVDSQVTMMFWYRQQPGQSLTLIATANQGSEATYESGFVIDKFPISRPNLTFSTLTVSNMSPEDSSIYLCSVETGVGETQYFGPGTRLLVL.

The chain combines TRBV20-1 with TRBJ2-5; 7 nucleotides line up with TRBD1. V dropped 0 bases and J dropped 5; count of bases not matched to a gene: 9. CDR1 is DFQATT, CDR2 SNEGSKA, per germline (reference sequence). CDR3 size: 15 residues. CDR3 nucleotides: TGCAGTGCTAGAGACGACAGGGCAGCCGGGGAGACCCAGTACTTC. It translates to CSARDDRAAGETQYF.

The chain combines TRBV7-6 with TRBJ2-5, with D uncertain. The CDR3 is 15 residues long. V was pared by 5 bases and J by 7 bases, with 20 bases between. Germline CDR1 is SGHVS and CDR2 is FNYEAQ. As DNA, the CDR3 is TGTGCCAGCAGCCACCCTGTGGCTCCCAAGGGGACCCAGTACTTC. Translated, it gives CASSHPVAPKGTQYF.

The chain combines TRBV6-5 with TRBJ2-1; 10 bases fit TRBD1. This CDR3 spans 16 amino acids. Germline loops: CDR1 MNHEY, CDR2 SVGAGI. With V trimmed by 2 bases and J by 2 bases, 3 bases remained unmatched. CDR3 coding DNA: TGTGCCAGCAGTTACGGGACAGGGGTCCCCTACAATGAGCAGTTCTTC. It encodes CASSYGTGVPYNEQFF.

The genes are TRBV14 and TRBJ2-2, with a weak D call TRBD2 (6 bases). Germline V gene lookup returns CDR1 SGHDN and CDR2 FVKESK. The V end was cut by 3 bases, the J end by 0 bases, with 14 bases between. This CDR3 has 17 amino acids. CDR3 DNA: TGTGCCAGCAGCCACGGAGTAGCGGAGCCGAACACCGGGGAGCTGTTTTTT. Its translation: CASSHGVAEPNTGELFF. The complete variable domain, with remaining parts taken from reference TRBV14 and TRBJ2-2, reads EAGVTQFPSHSVIEKGQTVTLRCDPISGHDNLYWYRRVMGKEIKFLLHFVKESKQDESGMPNNRFLAERTGGTYSTLKVQPAELEDSGVYFCASSHGVAEPNTGELFFGEGSRLTVL.

J is TRBJ2-2 and V is TRBV6-5; 14 positions match TRBD2. Germline loops: CDR1 MNHEY, CDR2 SVGAGI. The CDR3 contains 17 residues. Trimming at V came to 2 bases and at J to 2 bases, leaving 1 base not matched to a gene. The CDR3 DNA reads TGTGCCAGCAGTTACGGGACTAGCGGGAGTAACACCGGGGAGCTGTTTTTT. Protein sequence: CASSYGTSGSNTGELFF.

The chain links TRBV12-3 or TRBV12-4 to TRBJ2-7, with 7 bases fitting TRBD2. J gave up 5 bases and V 5 bases, and 15 bases lay outside the gene matches. The CDR3 contains 16 residues. CDR3 sequence (DNA): TGTGCCAGCAGTGGGGAGGGAGCGGACCCGTTTAACGAGCAGTACGTC. This codes for CASSGEGADPFNEQYV.

The rearrangement joins TRBV5-4 to TRBJ2-1; D may be TRBD2 (6 bases). CDR3 length: 14 residues. The germline V and J ends were trimmed by 7 bases and 5 bases, with 16 bases remaining between them. Germline loops: CDR1 SGHNT, CDR2 YYREEE (reference sequence). For the CDR3, the DNA is TGTGCCAGCCACGCCGGGACGGGAGACAATGAGCAGTTCTTC. This encodes CASHAGTGDNEQFF. Using reference TRBV5-4 and TRBJ2-1 for the parts outside the CDR3, the full variable domain is ETGVTQSPTHLIKTRGQQVTLRCSSQSGHNTVSWYQQALGQGPQFIFQYYREEENGRGNFPPRFSGLQFPNYSSELNVNALELDDSALYLCASHAGTGDNEQFFGPGTRLTVL.

The CDR3 bases are TGTGCCAGCAGCCAAGAAACAGGAACGCTGGGCCCTGAAGCTTTCTTT. Translation gives CASSQETGTLGPEAFF. This chain joins TRBV6-2 or TRBV6-3 and TRBJ1-1, with D possibly being TRBD1 (5 bases). The CDR3 is made up of 16 amino acids. The germline CDR1 and CDR2 sequences are MNHEY and SVGEGT. V was cut by 6 bases and J by 6 bases, with 23 bases left in between.